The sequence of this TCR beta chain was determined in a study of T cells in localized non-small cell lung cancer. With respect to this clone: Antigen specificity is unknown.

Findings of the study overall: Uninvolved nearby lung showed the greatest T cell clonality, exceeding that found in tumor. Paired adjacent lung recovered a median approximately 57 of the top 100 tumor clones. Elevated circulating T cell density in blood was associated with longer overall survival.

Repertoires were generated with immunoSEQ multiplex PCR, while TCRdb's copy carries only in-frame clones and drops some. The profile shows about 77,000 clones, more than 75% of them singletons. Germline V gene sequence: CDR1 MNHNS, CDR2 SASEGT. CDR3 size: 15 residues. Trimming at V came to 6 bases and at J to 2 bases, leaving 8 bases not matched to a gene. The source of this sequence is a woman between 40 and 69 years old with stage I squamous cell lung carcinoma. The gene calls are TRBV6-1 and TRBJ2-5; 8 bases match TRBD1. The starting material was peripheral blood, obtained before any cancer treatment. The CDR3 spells CASRRTGQNQETQYF. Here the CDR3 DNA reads TGTGCCAGCAGAAGGACAGGGCAGAATCAAGAGACCCAGTACTTC.